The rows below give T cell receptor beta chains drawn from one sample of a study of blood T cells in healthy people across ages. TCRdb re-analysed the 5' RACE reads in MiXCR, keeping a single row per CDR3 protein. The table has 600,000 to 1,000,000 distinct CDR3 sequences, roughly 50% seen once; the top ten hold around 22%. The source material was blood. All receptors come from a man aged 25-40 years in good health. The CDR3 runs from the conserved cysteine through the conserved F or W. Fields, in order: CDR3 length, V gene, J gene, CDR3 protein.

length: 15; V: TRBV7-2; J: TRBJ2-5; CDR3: CASSLARDYQETQYF
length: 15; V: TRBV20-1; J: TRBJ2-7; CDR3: CSATHREVSIKRQYF
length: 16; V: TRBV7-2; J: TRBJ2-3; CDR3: CASSLGQGLGTDTQYF
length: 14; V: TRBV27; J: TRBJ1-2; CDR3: CASSLVRGQGNYTF
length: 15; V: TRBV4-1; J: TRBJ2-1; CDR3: CASSQGINRAQFQFF
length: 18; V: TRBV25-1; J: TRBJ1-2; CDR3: CASSEFLDGQGVLYGYTF
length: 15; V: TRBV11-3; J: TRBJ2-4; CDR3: CASSLDPAVYNEQYF
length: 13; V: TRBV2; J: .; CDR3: CASRKRATETQYF
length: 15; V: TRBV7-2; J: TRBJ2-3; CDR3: CASSSPSSYTDTQYF
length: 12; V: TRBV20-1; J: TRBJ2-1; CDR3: CSARESGSEQFF
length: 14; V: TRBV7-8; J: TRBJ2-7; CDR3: CASRMGQEYYEQYF
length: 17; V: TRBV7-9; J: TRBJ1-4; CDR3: CASSPRVTVSRGEKLFF
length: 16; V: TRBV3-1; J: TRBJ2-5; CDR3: CASSPRGQGYPKTQYF
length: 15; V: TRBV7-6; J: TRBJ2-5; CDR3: CASSTRPPFQETQYF
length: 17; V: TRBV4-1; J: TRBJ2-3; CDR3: CASSQSPDRAMEDTQYF
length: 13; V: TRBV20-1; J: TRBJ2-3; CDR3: CSAAQTDTDTQYF
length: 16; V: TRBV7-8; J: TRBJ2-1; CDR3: CASSPRQGSRLNEQFF
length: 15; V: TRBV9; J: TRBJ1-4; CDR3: CASSSLAGDSEKLFF
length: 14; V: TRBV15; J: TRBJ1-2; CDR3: CATSNPSQGRGYTF
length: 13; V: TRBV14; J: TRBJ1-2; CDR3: CASSIQGAYGYTF
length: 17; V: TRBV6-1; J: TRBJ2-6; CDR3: CASSSQTGLAGANVLTF
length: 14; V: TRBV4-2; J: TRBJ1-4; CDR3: CASRDRDLGEKLFF
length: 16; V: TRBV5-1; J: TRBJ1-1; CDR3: CASSFTPVGLNTEAFF
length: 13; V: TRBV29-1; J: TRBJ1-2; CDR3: CSVAVQGNYGYTF
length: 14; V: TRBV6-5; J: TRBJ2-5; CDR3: CASRPSGQNTQQYF
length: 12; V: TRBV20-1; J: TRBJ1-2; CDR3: CSARGPGGGYTF
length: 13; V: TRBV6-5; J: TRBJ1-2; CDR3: CASSYTGARGYTF
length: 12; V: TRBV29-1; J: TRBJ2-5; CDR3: CSAVGEGETQYF
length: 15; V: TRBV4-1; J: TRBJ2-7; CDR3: CASSQDSGFTYEQYF
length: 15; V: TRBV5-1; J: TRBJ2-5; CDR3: CASSPTDSRGETQYF
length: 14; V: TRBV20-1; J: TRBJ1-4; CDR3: CSAILSTTGEKLFF
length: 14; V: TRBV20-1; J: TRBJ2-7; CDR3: CSARASYSSYEQYF
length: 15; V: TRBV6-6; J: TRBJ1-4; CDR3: CASSGTSTTNEKLFF
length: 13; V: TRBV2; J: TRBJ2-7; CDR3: CASSEMAVDEQYF
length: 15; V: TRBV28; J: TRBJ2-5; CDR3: CASSIQPGPQETQYF
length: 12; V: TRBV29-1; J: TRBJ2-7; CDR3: CSVDTGGDEQYF
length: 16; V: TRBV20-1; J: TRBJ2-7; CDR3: CSARDRLAPHSYEQYF
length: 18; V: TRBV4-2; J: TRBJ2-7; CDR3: CASSQDLAGLGANYEQYF
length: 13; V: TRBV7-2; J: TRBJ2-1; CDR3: CASSLGGAREQFF
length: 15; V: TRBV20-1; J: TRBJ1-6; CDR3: CSASREGSYNSPLHF
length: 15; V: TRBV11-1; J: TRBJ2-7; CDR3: CASRDVGTGSYEQYF
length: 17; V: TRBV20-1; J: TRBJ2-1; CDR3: CSARDEKAAISYNEQFF
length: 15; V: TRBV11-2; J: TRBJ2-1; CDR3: CASSLDGASYNEQFF
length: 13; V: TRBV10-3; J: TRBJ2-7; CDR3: CAISGNISYEQYF
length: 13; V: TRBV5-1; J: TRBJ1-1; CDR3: CASSFGGPSEAFF
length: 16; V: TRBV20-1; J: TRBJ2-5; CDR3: CSASSIAGVPGETQYF
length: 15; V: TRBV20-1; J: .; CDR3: CSAIMAPGSYNEQYF
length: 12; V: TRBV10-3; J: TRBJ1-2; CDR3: CAVLAQGVGYTF
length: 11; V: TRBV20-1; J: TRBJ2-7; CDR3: CSASQITEQYF
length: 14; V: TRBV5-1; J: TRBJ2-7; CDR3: CASSFEGGNYEQYF
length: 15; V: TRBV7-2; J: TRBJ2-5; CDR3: CASSLDGRGDETQYF
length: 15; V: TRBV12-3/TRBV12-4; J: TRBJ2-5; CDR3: CASSLSGRGYNEQYF
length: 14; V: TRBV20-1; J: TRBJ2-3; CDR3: CSARVGGITDTQYF
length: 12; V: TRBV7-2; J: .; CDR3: CASSISTYEQYF
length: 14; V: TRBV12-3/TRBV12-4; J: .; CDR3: CASSMTGNGYEQYF